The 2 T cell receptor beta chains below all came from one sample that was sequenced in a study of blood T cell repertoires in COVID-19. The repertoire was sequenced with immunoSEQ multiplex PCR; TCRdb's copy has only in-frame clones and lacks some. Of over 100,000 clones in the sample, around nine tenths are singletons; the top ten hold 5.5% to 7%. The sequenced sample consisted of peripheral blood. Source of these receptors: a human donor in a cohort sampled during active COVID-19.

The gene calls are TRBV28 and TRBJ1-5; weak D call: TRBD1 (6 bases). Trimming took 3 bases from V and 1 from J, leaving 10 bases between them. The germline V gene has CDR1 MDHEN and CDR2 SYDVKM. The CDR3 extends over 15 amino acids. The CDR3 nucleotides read TGTGCCAGCAGTTTCTCCACAGGGAGCAATCAGCCCCAGCATTTT. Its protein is CASSFSTGSNQPQHF.

The CDR3: CASSYEGLGTEAFF. The CDR3 DNA reads TGTGCCAGCAGTTATGAGGGTTTGGGCACTGAAGCTTTCTTT. The rearrangement uses TRBV6-5 and TRBJ1-1; no firm D call. The V end was cut by 3 bases, the J end by 4 bases, with 12 bases between. Germline loops: CDR1 MNHEY, CDR2 SVGAGI. This CDR3 comprises 14 residues.